This T cell receptor beta chain was found in a study of CD8 T cells in ankylosing spondylitis. V dropped 3 bases and J dropped 5; count of bases not matched to a gene: 4. Germline CDR1 SGHRS, CDR2 YFSETQ. The CDR3 spans 14 residues. General study points: Disease-associated clones were reportedly significantly overrepresented in matched ankylosing spondylitis synovial fluid.

Each TCR beta library was made by quantitative 5'-RACE that incorporated molecular barcodes. TCRdb reprocessed the 5' RACE reads with MiXCR, giving one entry per CDR3 protein. The sample consists of roughly 280,000 distinct CDR3 sequences, around 18% of them appearing once. This clonotype showed up many times. Its antigen is undetermined. Sequencing was carried out using blood, either unsorted or a sorted T cell fraction (not recorded which). The chain carries TRBV5-1 and TRBJ1-1, with 10 bases fitting TRBD1. The receptor's source is a male donor with ankylosing spondylitis or in good health (not recorded which). The CDR3 nucleotides read TGCGCCAGCAGCTCGGACAGGGGGGAAACTGAAGCTTTCTTT. Translated, it gives CASSSDRGETEAFF.